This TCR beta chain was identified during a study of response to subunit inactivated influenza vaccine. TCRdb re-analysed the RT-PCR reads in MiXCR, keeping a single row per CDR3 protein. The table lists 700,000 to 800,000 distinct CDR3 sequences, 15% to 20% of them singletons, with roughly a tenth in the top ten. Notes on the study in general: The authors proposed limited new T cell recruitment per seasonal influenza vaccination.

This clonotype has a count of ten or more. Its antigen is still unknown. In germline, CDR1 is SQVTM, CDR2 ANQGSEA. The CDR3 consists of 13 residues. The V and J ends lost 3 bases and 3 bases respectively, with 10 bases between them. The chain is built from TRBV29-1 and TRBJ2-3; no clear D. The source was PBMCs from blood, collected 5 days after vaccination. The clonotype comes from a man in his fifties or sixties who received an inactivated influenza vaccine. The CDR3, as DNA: TGCAGCGTTGAGAACGGAGTAACAGATACGCAGTATTTT. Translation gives CSVENGVTDTQYF.